Here is one TCR beta chain with its context. The PCR used 60 V beta and 13 J beta primers. TCRdb's table, derived via immunoSEQ multiplex PCR, lists solely in-frame clones and lacks some. The sample lists around 60,000 clones; approximately 86% were seen once. The CDR3 runs 14 residues. The germline V gene encodes CDR1 MNHNS and CDR2 SASEGT. V lost 7 bases, J lost 7 bases, and 9 bases stayed unmatched. Described time point: after dendritic cell vaccination, including at tumor progression/relapse. The data were obtained in a study of glioma-infiltrating T cells after dendritic cell vaccination. Study at large: Autologous tumor lysate was loaded overnight onto monocyte-derived dendritic cells grown about seven days with IL-4 and GM-CSF.

The V gene is TRBV6-1, the J gene TRBJ2-1; 8 bases align to TRBD1. The sequence derives from a human donor with glioblastoma. The sample here was blood, taken after dendritic cell vaccination. The CDR3 is CASNNPGTGNEQFF. The CDR3, as DNA: TGTGCCAGCAATAACCCCGGGACAGGTAATGAGCAGTTCTTC.